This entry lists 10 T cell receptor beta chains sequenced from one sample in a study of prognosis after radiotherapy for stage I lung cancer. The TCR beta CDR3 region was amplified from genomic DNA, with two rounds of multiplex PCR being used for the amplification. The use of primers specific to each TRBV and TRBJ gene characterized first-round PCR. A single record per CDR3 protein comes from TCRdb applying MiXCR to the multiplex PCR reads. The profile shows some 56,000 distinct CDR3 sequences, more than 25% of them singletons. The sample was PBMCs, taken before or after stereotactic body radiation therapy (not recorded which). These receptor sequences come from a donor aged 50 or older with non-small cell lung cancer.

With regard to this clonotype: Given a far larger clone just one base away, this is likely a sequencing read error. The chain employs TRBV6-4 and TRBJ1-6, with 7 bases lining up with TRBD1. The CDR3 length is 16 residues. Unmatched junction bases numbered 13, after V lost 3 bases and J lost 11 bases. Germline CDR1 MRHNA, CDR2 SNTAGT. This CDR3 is CASSEDPYMTGTPLHF. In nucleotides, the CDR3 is TGTGCCAGCAGTGAAGACCCCTACATGACAGGGACACCCCTCCACTTT.

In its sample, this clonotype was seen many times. The CDR3 DNA reads TGTGCCAGCAGGTCCGTAGCGGGGGCAGCGCGGGAGCAGTACTTC. It yields the protein CASRSVAGAAREQYF. The chain couples TRBV28 to TRBJ2-7, with 9 bases matching TRBD2. The CDR3 sequence is 15 residues long. CDR1 and CDR2 from the germline V gene are MDHEN and SYDVKM. V trimming: 6 bases; J trimming: 7 bases; junction bases outside the gene matches: 13.

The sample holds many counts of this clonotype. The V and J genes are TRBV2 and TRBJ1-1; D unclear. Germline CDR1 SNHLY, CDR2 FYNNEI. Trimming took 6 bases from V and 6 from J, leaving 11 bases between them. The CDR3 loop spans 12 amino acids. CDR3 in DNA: TGTGCCAGCAGGTCAGATTCCCCTGAAGCTTTCTTT. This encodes CASRSDSPEAFF.

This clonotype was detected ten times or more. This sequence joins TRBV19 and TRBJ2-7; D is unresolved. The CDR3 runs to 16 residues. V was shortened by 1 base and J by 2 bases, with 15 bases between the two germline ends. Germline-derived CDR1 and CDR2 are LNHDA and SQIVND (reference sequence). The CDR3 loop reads CASSIASGIGTYEQYF. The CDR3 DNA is TGTGCCAGTAGTATAGCCTCAGGTATTGGGACCTACGAGCAGTACTTC.

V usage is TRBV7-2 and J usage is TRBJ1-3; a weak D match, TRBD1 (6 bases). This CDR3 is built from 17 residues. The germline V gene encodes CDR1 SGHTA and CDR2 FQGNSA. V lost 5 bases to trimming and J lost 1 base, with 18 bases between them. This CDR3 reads CASSLEPLGASGNTIYF. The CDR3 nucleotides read TGTGCCAGCAGCCTAGAACCCTTGGGGGCATCTGGAAACACCATATATTTT. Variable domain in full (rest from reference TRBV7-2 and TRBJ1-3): GAGVSQSPSNKVTEKGKDVELRCDPISGHTALYWYRQSLGQGLEFLIYFQGNSAPDKSGLPSDRFSAERTGGSVSTLTIQRTQQEDSAVYLCASSLEPLGASGNTIYFGEGSWLTVV.

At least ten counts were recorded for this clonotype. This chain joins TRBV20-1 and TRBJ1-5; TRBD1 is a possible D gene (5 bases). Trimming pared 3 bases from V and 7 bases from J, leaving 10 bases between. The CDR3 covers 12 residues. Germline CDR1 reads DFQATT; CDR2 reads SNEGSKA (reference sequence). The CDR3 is CSARKGEQPQHF. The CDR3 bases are TGCAGTGCTAGGAAAGGGGAACAGCCCCAGCATTTT.

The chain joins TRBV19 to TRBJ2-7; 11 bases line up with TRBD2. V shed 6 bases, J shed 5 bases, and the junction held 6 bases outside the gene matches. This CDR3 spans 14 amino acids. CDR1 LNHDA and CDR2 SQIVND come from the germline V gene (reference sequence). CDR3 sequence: CASSILAGDHEQYF. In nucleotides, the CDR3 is TGTGCCAGTAGCATACTAGCGGGGGACCACGAGCAGTACTTC.

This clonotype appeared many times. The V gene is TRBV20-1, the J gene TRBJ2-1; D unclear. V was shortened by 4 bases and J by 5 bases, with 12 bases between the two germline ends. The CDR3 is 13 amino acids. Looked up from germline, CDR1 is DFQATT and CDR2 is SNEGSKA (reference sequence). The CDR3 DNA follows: TGCAGTGCTACAAACCCAACAGACAATGAGCAGTTCTTC. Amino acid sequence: CSATNPTDNEQFF.

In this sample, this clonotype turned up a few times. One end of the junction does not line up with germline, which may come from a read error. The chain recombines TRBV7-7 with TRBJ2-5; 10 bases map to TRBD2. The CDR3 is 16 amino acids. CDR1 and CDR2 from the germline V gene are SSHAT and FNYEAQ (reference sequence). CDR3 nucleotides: TGTGCTAGCAGCCCCGGAACTAGCGGGGTATGGGAGACCCAGTACTTC. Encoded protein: CASSPGTSGVWETQYF. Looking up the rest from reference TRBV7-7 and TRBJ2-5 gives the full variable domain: GAGVSQSPRYKVTKRGQDVTLRCDPISSHATLYWYQQALGQGPEFLTYFNYEAQPDKSGLPSDRFSAERPEGSISTLTIQRTEQRDSAMYRCASSPGTSGVWETQYFGPGTRLLVL.

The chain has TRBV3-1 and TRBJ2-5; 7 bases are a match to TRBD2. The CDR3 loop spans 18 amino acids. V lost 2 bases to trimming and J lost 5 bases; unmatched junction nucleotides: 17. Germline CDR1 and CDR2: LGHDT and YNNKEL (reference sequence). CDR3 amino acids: CASSQTRDRTSTAETQYF. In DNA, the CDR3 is TGTGCCAGCAGCCAAACACGGGATAGGACTAGTACTGCGGAGACCCAGTACTTC.